The source of this T cell receptor beta chain is a study of Graves' ophthalmopathy and Graves' hyperthyroidism. TCR beta CDR3 regions were amplified from RNA transcripts. First-round RT-PCR relied on HTBI primers, and a second-round multiplex PCR came next. TCRdb fed the multiplex PCR reads into MiXCR, producing one record per CDR3 protein. The table records about 1.1 million distinct CDR3 sequences, roughly 35% of them present only once. The table lists this clonotype with many counts. The sequence derives from an adult man with Graves' hyperthyroidism. The sequenced sample was peripheral blood or thyroid tissue (not recorded which).

CDR3 coding DNA: TGTGCCAGCAGCTTAAAGGGAAATCAGCCCCAGCATTTT. Protein sequence: CASSLKGNQPQHF. The chain recombines TRBV7-2 with TRBJ1-5; D ambiguous. Per germline, CDR1 SGHTA and CDR2 FQGNSA. This CDR3 region has 13 residues. Between the trimmed V and J ends, which lost 2 bases and 4 bases, there was a span of 6 bases.